The 8 T cell receptor beta chains below were found in one sample sequenced in a study of T cells expressing NK-cell markers. TCRdb processed the 5' RACE reads again and assigns one entry to each CDR3 protein, with no DNA. In total, the table holds over 100,000 distinct CDR3 sequences. Sample: blood T cells: a sorted CD56 or NKG2C T cell subset, CD4+ or CD8+ T cells, or bulk PBMC T cells (not recorded which). Receptors were obtained from a woman aged 18-70 years in good health.

This CDR3 reads CASSEGAGSYEQYF. This chain connects TRBV7-3 to TRBJ2-7; TCRdb's D call of TRBD1 is untestable without DNA. Germline V gene data show CDR1 as SGHTA and CDR2 as FQGTGA. The CDR3 contains 14 residues.

The chain links TRBV9 to TRBJ2-3; without DNA, the TCRdb call of TRBD1 cannot be checked. Germline V gene sequence: CDR1 SGDLS, CDR2 YYNGEE. This CDR3 has 16 amino acids. This CDR3 reads CASSVGSGGSTDTQYF. Combining the CDR3 with reference TRBV9 and TRBJ2-3 gives the whole variable domain DSGVTQTPKHLITATGQRVTLRCSPRSGDLSVYWYQQSLDQGLQFLIQYYNGEERAKGNILERFSAQQFPDLHSELNLSSLELGDSALYFCASSVGSGGSTDTQYFGPGTRLTVL.

The chain uses TRBV15 and TRBJ2-7; the TCRdb D gene call, TRBD1, has no DNA to confirm it. The CDR3 is 13 amino acids. Germline CDR1 LNHNV, CDR2 YYDKDF (reference sequence). The CDR3 reads CATSRGTVSEQYF.

This CDR3 reads CASSLAQDLDNEQFF. This chain uses TRBV5-4 with TRBJ2-1. Germline V CDR1 and CDR2: SGHNT, YYREEE (reference sequence). The CDR3 has 15 amino acids.

The V gene is TRBV7-9, the J gene TRBJ1-5; as DNA is missing, the TRBD1 call by TCRdb cannot be tested. Per germline, CDR1 SEHNR and CDR2 FQNEAQ (reference sequence). CDR3 length equals 17 residues. CDR3 loop: CASSSLNGGGGNQPQHF. The full variable domain, in which reference TRBV7-9 and TRBJ1-5 provide the parts outside the CDR3, is DTGVSQNPRHKITKRGQNVTFRCDPISEHNRLYWYRQTLGQGPEFLTYFQNEAQLEKSRLLSDRFSAERPKGSFSTLEIQRTEQGDSAMYLCASSSLNGGGGNQPQHFGDGTRLSIL.

The chain is built from TRBV5-1 and TRBJ2-6. The germline CDR1 and CDR2 sequences are SGHRS and YFSETQ. This CDR3 spans 16 amino acids. CDR3 amino acids: CASSLAGSSGANVLTF.

The chain uses TRBV27 and TRBJ2-2; TCRdb designates TRBD2, a call that cannot be tested without DNA. Looked up from germline, CDR1 is MNHEY and CDR2 is SMNVEV (reference sequence). The CDR3 runs to 18 residues. This CDR3 is CASSPRGLAGGSAGELFF.

The CDR3 spells CASSLGLEDAGELFF. The chain couples TRBV6-1 to TRBJ2-2; the D gene TCRdb calls, TRBD2, cannot be checked with no DNA. Germline V gene lookup returns CDR1 MNHNS and CDR2 SASEGT. The CDR3 consists of 15 residues.